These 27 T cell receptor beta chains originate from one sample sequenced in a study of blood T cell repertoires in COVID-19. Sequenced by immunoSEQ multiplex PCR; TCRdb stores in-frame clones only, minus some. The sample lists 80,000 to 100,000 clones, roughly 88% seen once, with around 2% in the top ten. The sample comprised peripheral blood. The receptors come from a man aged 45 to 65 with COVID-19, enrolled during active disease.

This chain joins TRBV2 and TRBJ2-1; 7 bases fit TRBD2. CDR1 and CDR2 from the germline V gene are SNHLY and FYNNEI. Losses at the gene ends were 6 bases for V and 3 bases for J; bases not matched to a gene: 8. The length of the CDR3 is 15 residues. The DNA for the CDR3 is TGTGCCAGCAGCAGGGACTACTCAAACTACAATGAGCAGTTCTTC. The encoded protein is CASSRDYSNYNEQFF.

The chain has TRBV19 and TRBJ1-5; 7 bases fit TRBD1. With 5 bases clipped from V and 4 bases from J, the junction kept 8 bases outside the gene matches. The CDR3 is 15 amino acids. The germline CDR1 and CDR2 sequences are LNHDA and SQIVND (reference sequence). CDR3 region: CASSHPGTVNQPQHF. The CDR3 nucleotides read TGTGCCAGTAGTCACCCCGGGACAGTGAATCAGCCCCAGCATTTT.

CDR3 DNA: TGTGCCAGCAGCCCGCGGGGGGCCCGGGATACGCAGTATTTT. Its translation: CASSPRGARDTQYF. The rearrangement uses TRBV11-3 and TRBJ2-3; TRBD2 matches 8 bases. Looked up from germline, CDR1 is SGHNT and CDR2 is YENEEA. CDR3 length equals 14 residues. Unmatched junction bases numbered 7, after V lost 5 bases and J lost 6 bases.

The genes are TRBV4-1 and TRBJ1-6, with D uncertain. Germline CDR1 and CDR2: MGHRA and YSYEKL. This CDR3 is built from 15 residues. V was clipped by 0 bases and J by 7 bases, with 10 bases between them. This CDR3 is CASSQEGNGNSPLHF. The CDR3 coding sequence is TGCGCCAGCAGCCAAGAGGGCAATGGCAATTCACCCCTCCACTTT.

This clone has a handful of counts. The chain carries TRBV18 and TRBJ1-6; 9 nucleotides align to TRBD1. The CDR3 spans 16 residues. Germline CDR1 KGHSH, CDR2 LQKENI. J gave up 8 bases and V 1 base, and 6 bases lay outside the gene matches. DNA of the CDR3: TGTGCCAGCTCACCACGCGCGACAGGGGGAGATTCACCCCTCCACTTT. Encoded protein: CASSPRATGGDSPLHF.

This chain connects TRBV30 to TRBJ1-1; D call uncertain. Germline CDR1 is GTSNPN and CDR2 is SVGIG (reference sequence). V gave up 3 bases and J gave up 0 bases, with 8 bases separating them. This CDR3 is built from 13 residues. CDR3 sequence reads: CAWRAVMNTEAFF. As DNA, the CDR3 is TGTGCCTGGAGGGCAGTTATGAACACTGAAGCTTTCTTT.

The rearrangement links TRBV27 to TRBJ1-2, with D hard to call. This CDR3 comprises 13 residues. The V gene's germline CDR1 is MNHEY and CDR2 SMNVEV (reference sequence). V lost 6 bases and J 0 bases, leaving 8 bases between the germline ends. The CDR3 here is CASSDGANYGYTF. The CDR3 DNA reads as TGTGCCAGCAGCGATGGAGCTAACTATGGCTACACCTTC.

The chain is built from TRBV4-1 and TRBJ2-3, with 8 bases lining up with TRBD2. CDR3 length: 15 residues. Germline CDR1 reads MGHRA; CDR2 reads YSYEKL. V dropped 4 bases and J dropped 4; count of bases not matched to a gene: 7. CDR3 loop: CASSRQTSVSDTQYF. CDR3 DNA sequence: TGCGCCAGCAGCCGCCAGACTAGCGTGTCAGATACGCAGTATTTT.

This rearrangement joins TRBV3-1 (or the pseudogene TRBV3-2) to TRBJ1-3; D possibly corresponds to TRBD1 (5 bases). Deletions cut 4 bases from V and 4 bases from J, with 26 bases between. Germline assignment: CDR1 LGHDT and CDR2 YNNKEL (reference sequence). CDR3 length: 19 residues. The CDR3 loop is CASSRRLGLTTGDGNTIYF. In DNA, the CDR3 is TGTGCCAGCAGCCGCCGGTTGGGACTCACGACTGGGGACGGAAACACCATATATTTT.

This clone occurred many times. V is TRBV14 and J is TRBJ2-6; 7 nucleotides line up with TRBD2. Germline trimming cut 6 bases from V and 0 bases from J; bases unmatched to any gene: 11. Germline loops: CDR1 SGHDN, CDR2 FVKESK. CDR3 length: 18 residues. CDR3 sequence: CASSRLGGYGSGANVLTF. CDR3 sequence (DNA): TGTGCCAGCAGTCGATTGGGAGGGTACGGCTCTGGGGCCAACGTCCTGACTTTC.

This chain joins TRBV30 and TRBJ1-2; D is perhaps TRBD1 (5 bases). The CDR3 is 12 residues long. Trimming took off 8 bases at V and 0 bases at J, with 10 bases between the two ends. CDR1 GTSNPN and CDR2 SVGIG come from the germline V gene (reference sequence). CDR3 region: CAGDSANYGYTF. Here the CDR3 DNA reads TGTGCCGGTGACAGTGCTAACTATGGCTACACCTTC. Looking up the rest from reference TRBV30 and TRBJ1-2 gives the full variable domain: SQTIHQWPATLVQPVGSPLSLECTVEGTSNPNLYWYRQAAGRGLQLLFYSVGIGQISSEVPQNLSASRPQDRQFILSSKKLLLSDSGFYLCAGDSANYGYTFGSGTRLTVV.

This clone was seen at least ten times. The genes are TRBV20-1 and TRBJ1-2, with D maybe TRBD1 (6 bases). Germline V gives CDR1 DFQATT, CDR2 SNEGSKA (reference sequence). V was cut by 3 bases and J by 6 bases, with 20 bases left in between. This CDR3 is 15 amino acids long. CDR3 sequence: CSASSISTGVNGYTF. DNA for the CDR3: TGCAGTGCTAGTTCGATTTCGACAGGAGTAAATGGCTACACCTTC.

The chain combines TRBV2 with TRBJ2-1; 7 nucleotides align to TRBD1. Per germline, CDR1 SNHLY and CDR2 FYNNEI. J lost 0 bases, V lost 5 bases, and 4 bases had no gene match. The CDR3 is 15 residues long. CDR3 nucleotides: TGTGCCAGCAGTCTATGGGACAGCTCCTACAATGAGCAGTTCTTC. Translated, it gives CASSLWDSSYNEQFF. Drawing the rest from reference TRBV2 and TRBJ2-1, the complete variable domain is EPEVTQTPSHQVTQMGQEVILRCVPISNHLYFYWYRQILGQKVEFLVSFYNNEISEKSEIFDDQFSVERPDGSNFTLKIRSTKLEDSAMYFCASSLWDSSYNEQFFGPGTRLTVL.

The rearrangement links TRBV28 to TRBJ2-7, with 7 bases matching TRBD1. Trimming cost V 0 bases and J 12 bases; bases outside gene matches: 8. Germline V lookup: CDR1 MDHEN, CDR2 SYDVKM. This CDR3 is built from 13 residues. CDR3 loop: CASSLWTRQGWYF. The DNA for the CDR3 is TGTGCCAGCAGTTTATGGACCCGACAGGGATGGTACTTC.

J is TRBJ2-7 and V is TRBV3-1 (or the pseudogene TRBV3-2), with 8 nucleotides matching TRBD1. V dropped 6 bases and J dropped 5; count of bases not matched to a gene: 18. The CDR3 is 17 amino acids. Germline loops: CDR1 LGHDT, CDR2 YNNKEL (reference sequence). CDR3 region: CASRYTGGSKIGHEQYF. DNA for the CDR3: TGTGCCAGCAGATATACAGGGGGATCAAAAATTGGGCACGAGCAGTACTTC.

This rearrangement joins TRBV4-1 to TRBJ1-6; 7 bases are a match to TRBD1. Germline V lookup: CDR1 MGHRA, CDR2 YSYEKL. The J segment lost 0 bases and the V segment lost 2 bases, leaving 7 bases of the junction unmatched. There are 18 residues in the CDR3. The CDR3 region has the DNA TGCGCCAGCAGCCAACCGGGACAGCTTCCCTCCTATAATTCACCCCTCCACTTT. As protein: CASSQPGQLPSYNSPLHF.

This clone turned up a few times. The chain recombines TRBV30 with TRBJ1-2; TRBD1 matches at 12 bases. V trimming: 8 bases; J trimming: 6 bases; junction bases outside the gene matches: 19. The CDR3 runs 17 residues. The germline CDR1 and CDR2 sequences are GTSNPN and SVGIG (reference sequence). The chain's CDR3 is CAMDGATSGQGAHGYTF. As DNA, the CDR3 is TGTGCCATGGATGGCGCAACCTCGGGACAGGGGGCGCATGGCTACACCTTC.

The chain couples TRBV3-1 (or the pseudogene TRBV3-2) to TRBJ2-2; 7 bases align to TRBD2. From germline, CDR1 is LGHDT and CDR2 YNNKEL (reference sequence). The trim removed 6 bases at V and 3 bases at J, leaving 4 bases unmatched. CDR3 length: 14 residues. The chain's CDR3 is CASRRGIDTGELFF. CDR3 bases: TGTGCCAGCAGGCGGGGGATCGACACCGGGGAGCTGTTTTTT.

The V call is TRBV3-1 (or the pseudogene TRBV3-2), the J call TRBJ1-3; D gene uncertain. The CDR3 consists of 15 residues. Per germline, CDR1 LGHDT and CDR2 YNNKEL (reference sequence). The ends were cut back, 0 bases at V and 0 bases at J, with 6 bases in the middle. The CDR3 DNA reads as TGTGCCAGCAGCCAAGACCTCTACTCTGGAAACACCATATATTTT. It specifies CASSQDLYSGNTIYF.

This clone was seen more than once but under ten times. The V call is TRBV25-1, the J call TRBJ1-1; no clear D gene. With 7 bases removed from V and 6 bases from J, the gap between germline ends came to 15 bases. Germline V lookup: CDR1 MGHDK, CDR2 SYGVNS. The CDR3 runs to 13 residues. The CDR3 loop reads CASTDWRAPEAFF. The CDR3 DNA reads TGTGCCAGCACCGATTGGAGGGCGCCTGAAGCTTTCTTT.

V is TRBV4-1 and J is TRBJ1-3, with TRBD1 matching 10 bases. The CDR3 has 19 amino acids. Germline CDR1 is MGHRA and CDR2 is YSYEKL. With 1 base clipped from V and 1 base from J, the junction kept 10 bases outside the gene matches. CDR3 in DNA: TGCGCCAGCAGCCAAGGGCCGGGACAGGGGAAGTGGTCTGGAAACACCATATATTTT. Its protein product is CASSQGPGQGKWSGNTIYF.

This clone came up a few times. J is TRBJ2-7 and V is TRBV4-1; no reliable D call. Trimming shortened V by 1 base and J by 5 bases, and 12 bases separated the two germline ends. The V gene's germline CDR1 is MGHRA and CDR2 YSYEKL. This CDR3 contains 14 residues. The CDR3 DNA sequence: TGCGCCAGCAGCCAAGGAGGAGAATGGGACGAGCAGTACTTC. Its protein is CASSQGGEWDEQYF.

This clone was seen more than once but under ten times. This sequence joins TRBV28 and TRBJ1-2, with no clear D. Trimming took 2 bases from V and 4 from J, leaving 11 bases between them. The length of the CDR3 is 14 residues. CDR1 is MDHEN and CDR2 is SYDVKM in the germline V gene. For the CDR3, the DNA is TGTGCCAGCAGTTTACCCAGGCTTGTCTATGGCTACACCTTC. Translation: CASSLPRLVYGYTF.

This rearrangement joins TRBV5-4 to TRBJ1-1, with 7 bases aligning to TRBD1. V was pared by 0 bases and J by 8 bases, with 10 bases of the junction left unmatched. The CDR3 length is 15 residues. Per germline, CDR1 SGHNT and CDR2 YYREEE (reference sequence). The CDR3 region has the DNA TGTGCCAGCAGCTTGGGACAGCCGGGACAGCGGGAAGCTTTCTTT. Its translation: CASSLGQPGQREAFF.

The CDR3 region is CASSDRTLREKQYF. DNA of the CDR3: TGTGCCAGCAGCGACAGAACCCTGCGGGAGAAGCAGTATTTT. The V and J genes are TRBV7-9 and TRBJ2-3; 7 nucleotides align to TRBD2. Germline CDR1 SEHNR, CDR2 FQNEAQ (reference sequence). Trimming cost V 5 bases and J 11 bases; bases outside gene matches: 13. The CDR3 is made up of 14 amino acids.

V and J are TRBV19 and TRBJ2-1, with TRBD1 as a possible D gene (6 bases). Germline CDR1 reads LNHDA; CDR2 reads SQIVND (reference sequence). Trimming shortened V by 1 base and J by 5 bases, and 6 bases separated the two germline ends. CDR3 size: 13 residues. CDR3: CASSIGTDNEQFF. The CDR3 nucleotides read TGTGCCAGTAGTATAGGGACAGACAATGAGCAGTTCTTC. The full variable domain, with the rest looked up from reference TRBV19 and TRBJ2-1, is DGGITQSPKYLFRKEGQNVTLSCEQNLNHDAMYWYRQDPGQGLRLIYYSQIVNDFQKGDIAEGYSVSREKKESFPLTVTSAQKNPTAFYLCASSIGTDNEQFFGPGTRLTVL.

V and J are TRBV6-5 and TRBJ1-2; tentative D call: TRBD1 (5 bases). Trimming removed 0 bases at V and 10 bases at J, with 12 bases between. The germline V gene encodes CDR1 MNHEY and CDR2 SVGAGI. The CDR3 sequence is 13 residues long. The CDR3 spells CASSYSPRQPYTF. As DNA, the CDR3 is TGTGCCAGCAGTTACTCCCCGAGACAGCCCTACACCTTC.